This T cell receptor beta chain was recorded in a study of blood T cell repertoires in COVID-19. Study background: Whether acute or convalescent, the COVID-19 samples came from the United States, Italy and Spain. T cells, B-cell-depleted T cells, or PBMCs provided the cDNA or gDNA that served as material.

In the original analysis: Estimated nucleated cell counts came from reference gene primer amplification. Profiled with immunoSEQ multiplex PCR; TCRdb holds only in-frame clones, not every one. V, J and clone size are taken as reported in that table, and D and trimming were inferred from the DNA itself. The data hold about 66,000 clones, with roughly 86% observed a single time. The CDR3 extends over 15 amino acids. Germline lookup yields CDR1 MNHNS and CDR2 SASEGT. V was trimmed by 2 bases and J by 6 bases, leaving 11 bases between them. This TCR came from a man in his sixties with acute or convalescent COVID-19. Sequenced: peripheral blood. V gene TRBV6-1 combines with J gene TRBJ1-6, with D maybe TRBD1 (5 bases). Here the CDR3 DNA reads TGTGCCAGCAGTGAAAGTTCAGGGTTTAATTCACCCCTCCACTTT. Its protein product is CASSESSGFNSPLHF.